Following are 19 T cell receptor beta chains from one sample sequenced in a study of blood T cell repertoires in COVID-19. Libraries were prepared by immunoSEQ multiplex PCR; TCRdb keeps only in-frame clonotypes and omits some of them. The data hold a few hundred thousand clones, with approximately 88% observed a single time. Sequencing used PBMCs or T cells enriched from blood (not recorded which). Receptors originate from a man in his late teens or twenties with acute COVID-19.

J is TRBJ1-4 and V is TRBV11-3, with D unresolved. The germline V and J ends were trimmed by 4 bases and 3 bases, with 12 bases remaining between them. Germline V gene sequence: CDR1 SGHNT, CDR2 YENEEA. The CDR3 runs to 15 residues. The chain's CDR3 is CASSSSTSSNEKLFF. DNA of the CDR3: TGTGCCAGCAGCTCGTCCACTTCGTCTAATGAAAAACTGTTTTTT.

The chain combines TRBV5-1 with TRBJ2-7, with TRBD1 as a possible D gene (8 bases). The CDR3 consists of 16 residues. Germline-derived CDR1 and CDR2 are SGHRS and YFSETQ. The V end was cut by 3 bases, the J end by 5 bases, with 21 bases between. The DNA for the CDR3 is TGCGCCAGCAGCTCGGACAGGGCTAGCGGAACGCACGAGCAGTACTTC. Translated: CASSSDRASGTHEQYF.

This sequence joins TRBV11-2 and TRBJ2-3; no definite D call. Germline assignment: CDR1 SGHAT and CDR2 FQNNGV. This CDR3 contains 13 residues. Between the trimmed V and J ends, which lost 3 bases and 2 bases, there was a span of 6 bases. CDR3 sequence (DNA): TGTGCCAGCAGCTTGGAGTACACAGATACGCAGTATTTT. Protein: CASSLEYTDTQYF.

The chain combines TRBV5-4 with TRBJ2-7; D uncertain. From germline, CDR1 is SGHNT and CDR2 YYREEE (reference sequence). The CDR3 spans 12 residues. The V and J ends lost 2 bases and 1 base respectively, with 4 bases between them. The CDR3 sequence is CASSFNSYEQYF. The CDR3 DNA follows: TGTGCCAGCAGCTTCAATTCCTACGAGCAGTACTTC. Filled out from reference TRBV5-4 and TRBJ2-7, the complete variable domain reads ETGVTQSPTHLIKTRGQQVTLRCSSQSGHNTVSWYQQALGQGPQFIFQYYREEENGRGNFPPRFSGLQFPNYSSELNVNALELDDSALYLCASSFNSYEQYFGPGTRLTVT.

This clone occurred once. The chain is built from TRBV6-5 and TRBJ2-7; possible D gene TRBD2, 6 bases. The germline V and J ends were trimmed by 2 bases and 0 bases, with 14 bases remaining between them. The germline V gene encodes CDR1 MNHEY and CDR2 SVGAGI. The CDR3 contains 16 residues. In DNA, the CDR3 is TGTGCCAGCAGTTACAGTAGCGGAAATCCCTCCTACGAGCAGTACTTC. Translated: CASSYSSGNPSYEQYF.

V gene TRBV13 combines with J gene TRBJ2-7, with no clear D. This CDR3 region has 11 residues. V was cut by 4 bases and J by 3 bases, with 4 bases left in between. The germline V gene encodes CDR1 PRHDT and CDR2 FYEKMQ (reference sequence). Written as DNA, the CDR3 is TGTGCCAGCAGCTCCGGCTACGAGCAGTACTTC. It translates to CASSSGYEQYF.

The rearrangement links TRBV2 to TRBJ2-3; unclear D gene. The ends were cut back, 1 base at V and 5 bases at J, with 7 bases in the middle. Germline-derived CDR1 and CDR2 are SNHLY and FYNNEI. This CDR3 comprises 13 residues. The CDR3 nucleotides read TGTGCCAGCAGTGAAGGGCAGTTAGATACGCAGTATTTT. Translation gives CASSEGQLDTQYF.

This rearrangement joins TRBV4-3 to TRBJ2-7; D may be TRBD1 (6 bases). V dropped 2 bases and J dropped 2 bases, with 13 bases sitting between them. The length of the CDR3 is 15 residues. CDR1 LGHNA and CDR2 YSLEER come from the germline V gene. The CDR3 DNA is TGCGCCAGCAGCCAACAGGACAGTGCCCCCTACGAGCAGTACTTC. Translation gives CASSQQDSAPYEQYF.

The rearrangement uses TRBV28 and TRBJ2-5, with TRBD2 matching over 10 bases. V lost 6 bases, J lost 6 bases, and 10 bases stayed unmatched. From germline, CDR1 is MDHEN and CDR2 SYDVKM. This CDR3 has 15 amino acids. The CDR3 DNA reads TGTGCCAGCAGGACTAGCGGGTCTGAAGAGAAGACCCAGTACTTC. It encodes CASRTSGSEEKTQYF.

The chain has TRBV28 and TRBJ1-5; 7 bases match TRBD1. Germline CDR1 is MDHEN and CDR2 is SYDVKM. V lost 5 bases and J lost 5; bases outside the gene matches: 15. The CDR3 has 17 amino acids. In DNA form, the CDR3 reads TGTGCCAGCAGTCCACGAACAGGGGTTAAAAGGGATCAGCCCCAGCATTTT. The encoded protein is CASSPRTGVKRDQPQHF.

The rearrangement joins TRBV10-1 to TRBJ2-5; 14 bases line up with TRBD2. This CDR3 has 18 residues. V lost 3 bases, J lost 2 bases, and 8 bases stayed unmatched. CDR1 WNHNN and CDR2 SYGVQD come from the germline V gene (reference sequence). CDR3 in amino acids: CASSEGTSGSSWQETQYF. The CDR3 bases are TGCGCCAGCAGTGAAGGGACTAGCGGGAGTAGTTGGCAAGAGACCCAGTACTTC.

This rearrangement joins TRBV11-2 to TRBJ2-3; possibly TRBD2 for D (6 bases). CDR1 and CDR2 from the germline V gene are SGHAT and FQNNGV. This CDR3 has 16 residues. V gave up 0 bases and J gave up 0 bases, with 10 bases separating them. CDR3: CASSLDRGTSTDTQYF. The CDR3 DNA is TGTGCCAGCAGCTTAGACCGCGGGACTAGCACAGATACGCAGTATTTT.

This clone was seen a handful of times. The chain joins TRBV11-3 to TRBJ2-7, with no clear D. The CDR3 loop spans 12 amino acids. The germline CDR1 and CDR2 sequences are SGHNT and YENEEA. Trimming stripped 5 bases from V and 3 bases from J, with 8 bases between. CDR3 nucleotide sequence: TGTGCCAGCAGCCCGTCCGGCTACGAGCAGTACTTC. This encodes CASSPSGYEQYF.

The chain employs TRBV5-1 and TRBJ2-3, with TRBD2 identical over 15 bases. The CDR3 totals 19 residues. With 4 bases clipped from V and 1 base from J, the junction kept 10 bases outside the gene matches. CDR1 is SGHRS, CDR2 YFSETQ, per germline. CDR3 loop: CASSTPGTSGRIGTDTQYF. CDR3 nucleotides: TGCGCCAGCAGCACGCCCGGGACTAGCGGGAGGATTGGCACAGATACGCAGTATTTT.

CDR3 nucleotide sequence: TGTGCCAGCAGTTTATTCGAGGGATGGGATCAGCCCCAGCATTTT. Its translation: CASSLFEGWDQPQHF. The V call is TRBV28, the J call TRBJ1-5, with D hard to call. This CDR3 comprises 15 residues. The V and J ends lost 1 base and 5 bases respectively, with 12 bases between them. Germline V gene sequence: CDR1 MDHEN, CDR2 SYDVKM.

The chain recombines TRBV4-3 with TRBJ2-1, with 12 positions matching TRBD2. The CDR3 consists of 16 residues. J was trimmed by 6 bases and V by 2 bases; bases with no gene match: 5. Germline-derived CDR1 and CDR2 are LGHNA and YSLEER. The CDR3 sequence is CASSQLSGLAGNEQFF. In nucleotides, the CDR3 is TGCGCCAGCAGCCAACTATCGGGACTAGCGGGCAATGAGCAGTTCTTC.

This CDR3 reads CASSMRNEQFF. CDR3 nucleotide sequence: TGTGCCAGTAGTATGAGAAATGAGCAGTTCTTC. The genes are TRBV19 and TRBJ2-1, with no clear D. This CDR3 is built from 11 residues. CDR1 and CDR2 (germline): LNHDA, SQIVND (reference sequence). Trimming shortened V by 3 bases and J by 7 bases, and 4 bases separated the two germline ends.

This chain links TRBV6-1 with TRBJ2-2; D might be TRBD1 (5 bases). The ends were cut back, 0 bases at V and 8 bases at J, with 19 bases in the middle. The CDR3 length is 17 residues. CDR1 and CDR2 (germline): MNHNS, SASEGT. CDR3 sequence: CASSEAQGVRWSGELFF. DNA for the CDR3: TGTGCCAGCAGTGAAGCCCAAGGGGTTCGCTGGTCGGGGGAGCTGTTTTTT.

This rearrangement joins TRBV9 to TRBJ2-1; 10 positions agree with TRBD2. V lost 3 bases to trimming and J lost 5 bases; unmatched junction nucleotides: 17. This CDR3 has 19 amino acids. Looked up from germline, CDR1 is SGDLS and CDR2 is YYNGEE. The CDR3 region has the DNA TGTGCCAGCAGCGCATCGGGGCGGAGCGGGAGGGCCTTGCACAATGAGCAGTTCTTC. Protein sequence: CASSASGRSGRALHNEQFF. Variable domain in full (rest from reference TRBV9 and TRBJ2-1): DSGVTQTPKHLITATGQRVTLRCSPRSGDLSVYWYQQSLDQGLQFLIQYYNGEERAKGNILERFSAQQFPDLHSELNLSSLELGDSALYFCASSASGRSGRALHNEQFFGPGTRLTVL.